The 27 T cell receptor beta chains listed next were all sequenced from one sample in a study of shared clonotypes between healthy human individuals. TCRdb's table, derived via immunoSEQ multiplex PCR, lists solely in-frame clones and lacks some. The sample carries 2 million to 2.5 million clones, around 95% recorded once. The sequenced sample consisted of naive CD4+ T cells sorted from blood. Described subset: CD45RA+ positively selected. The receptors derive from a man between 18 and 29 years old in good health.

The J gene is TRBJ1-6, the V gene TRBV6-1; D not certain. Looked up from germline, CDR1 is MNHNS and CDR2 is SASEGT. The V end lost 7 bases, the J end lost 8 bases, and 12 bases lay between the germline ends. The CDR3 extends over 13 amino acids. The CDR3 bases are TGTGCCAGCAAGGTGGAGGCTTATTCACCCCTCCACTTT. Its protein product is CASKVEAYSPLHF.

This clone was counted only a few times. The chain has TRBV2 and TRBJ1-6; unclear D gene. Between the trimmed V and J ends, which lost 6 bases and 9 bases, there was a span of 9 bases. CDR1 is SNHLY, CDR2 FYNNEI, per germline. The CDR3 loop spans 12 amino acids. The CDR3 spells CASSQDLSPLHF. The CDR3 region has the DNA TGTGCCAGCAGCCAGGATCTTTCACCCCTCCACTTT.

The chain carries TRBV19 and TRBJ2-3; D remains ambiguous. V shed 3 bases and J shed 0 bases, with 10 bases lying between them. Per germline, CDR1 LNHDA and CDR2 SQIVND (reference sequence). The CDR3 length is 15 residues. This CDR3 reads CASSISSSSTDTQYF. The CDR3 nucleotides are TGTGCCAGTAGTATCTCGTCTTCTAGCACAGATACGCAGTATTTT.

This clone was recorded once. The chain couples TRBV7-8 to TRBJ1-2; D remains unclear. The CDR3 is 13 residues long. From germline, CDR1 is SGHVS and CDR2 FQNEAQ. The V end lost 1 base, the J end lost 5 bases, and 8 bases lay between the germline ends. The CDR3 nucleotides are TGTGCCAGCAGCTTAGGAAGAGGGTATGGCTACACCTTC. Translation: CASSLGRGYGYTF.

J is TRBJ2-7 and V is TRBV10-1, with a tentative D call TRBD1 (5 bases). This CDR3 is built from 14 residues. V was clipped by 0 bases and J by 2 bases, with 8 bases between them. The germline CDR1 and CDR2 sequences are WNHNN and SYGVQD (reference sequence). In DNA form, the CDR3 reads TGCGCCAGCAGTGAGTCTCCAGGGACCTACGAGCAGTACTTC. Amino acids: CASSESPGTYEQYF.

This chain links TRBV7-8 with TRBJ1-2, with unresolved D. V was shortened by 2 bases and J by 5 bases, with 27 bases between the two germline ends. The CDR3 extends over 19 amino acids. CDR1 is SGHVS, CDR2 FQNEAQ, per germline. The CDR3 is CASSLPRRVIDIYSYGYTF. In DNA form, the CDR3 reads TGTGCCAGCAGCTTACCCCGCCGGGTCATCGATATCTACTCTTATGGCTACACCTTC.

In DNA, the CDR3 is TGTGCCAGCAGATTGGGTGGGATGGGCTACGAGCAGTACTTC. Translating it yields CASRLGGMGYEQYF. The chain uses TRBV28 and TRBJ2-7; unclear D gene. Trimming cost V 6 bases and J 3 bases, with 15 bases left between them. The CDR3 consists of 14 residues. Germline CDR1 is MDHEN and CDR2 is SYDVKM.

The chain has TRBV9 and TRBJ1-1; 9 nucleotides align to TRBD1. Germline V gives CDR1 SGDLS, CDR2 YYNGEE. The V gene end was trimmed by 3 bases and the J gene end by 1 base; junction bases not matched to a gene: 10. CDR3 length: 17 amino acids. CDR3 coding DNA: TGTGCCAGCAGCGGGCCTCGGGACAGGGTAACGAACACTGAAGCTTTCTTT. Translated, it gives CASSGPRDRVTNTEAFF.

This chain connects TRBV5-1 to TRBJ2-2; no clear D. V was cut by 0 bases and J by 7 bases, with 16 bases left in between. This CDR3 contains 16 residues. Germline assignment: CDR1 SGHRS and CDR2 YFSETQ. The CDR3 loop is CASSLATAVSGGELFF. The CDR3 DNA reads TGCGCCAGCAGCTTGGCAACGGCGGTCTCAGGCGGGGAGCTGTTTTTT.

V usage is TRBV6-5 and J usage is TRBJ1-6, with D perhaps matching TRBD1 (6 bases). Trimming stripped 0 bases from V and 8 bases from J, with 11 bases between. CDR1 and CDR2 from the germline V gene are MNHEY and SVGAGI. CDR3 size: 15 residues. The CDR3 DNA sequence: TGTGCCAGCAGTTACTCAGGGGGGCAGGATTCACCCCTCCACTTT. Translating it yields CASSYSGGQDSPLHF.

The rearrangement uses TRBV6-4 and TRBJ1-1, with 9 bases that match TRBD1. CDR1 is MRHNA, CDR2 SNTAGT, per germline. After removal of 6 bases from V and 6 bases from J, the junction contained 17 bases not matched to a gene. This CDR3 has 17 residues. The CDR3 is CASRARPGQGTGAEAFF. In nucleotides, the CDR3 is TGTGCCAGCAGAGCCAGACCTGGACAGGGGACGGGGGCTGAAGCTTTCTTT.

The chain carries TRBV19 and TRBJ2-5; TRBD2 matches at 12 bases. The germline gives CDR1 LNHDA, CDR2 SQIVND (reference sequence). Trimming cost V 3 bases and J 3 bases; bases outside gene matches: 14. CDR3 length equals 19 residues. CDR3 region: CASSILTTSGSAGEETQYF. CDR3 nucleotide sequence: TGTGCCAGTAGTATTTTGACGACTAGCGGGAGTGCGGGTGAAGAGACCCAGTACTTC.

The CDR3 here is CASSESSGGAQGTQYF. The DNA for the CDR3 is TGCGCCAGCAGTGAGTCTAGCGGGGGGGCCCAAGGTACGCAGTATTTT. V gene TRBV10-1 combines with J gene TRBJ2-3; 11 bases agree with TRBD2. From germline, CDR1 is WNHNN and CDR2 SYGVQD (reference sequence). The CDR3 contains 16 residues. J was trimmed by 8 bases and V by 0 bases; bases with no gene match: 7.

V and J are TRBV2 and TRBJ2-6; TRBD2 is a possible D gene (6 bases). Per the germline V gene, CDR1 is SNHLY and CDR2 is FYNNEI. Trimming cost V 6 bases and J 1 base, with 16 bases left between them. The CDR3 loop spans 17 amino acids. The CDR3 is CASRATGGGSGANVLTF. The CDR3, as DNA: TGTGCCAGCAGGGCCACAGGTGGGGGGTCTGGGGCCAACGTCCTGACTTTC.

This sequence joins TRBV6-1 and TRBJ1-5; D uncertain. V shed 4 bases and J shed 6 bases, with 16 bases lying between them. CDR1 and CDR2 from the germline V gene are MNHNS and SASEGT. The CDR3 is 15 residues long. DNA for the CDR3: TGTGCCAGCAGTGCGCAGACACTGGAGGTTCAGCCCCAGCATTTT. It translates to CASSAQTLEVQPQHF.

The V and J genes are TRBV7-9 and TRBJ2-2; a possible D gene is TRBD2 (6 bases). V was cut by 5 bases and J by 3 bases, with 13 bases left in between. CDR3 size: 15 residues. The germline V gene has CDR1 SEHNR and CDR2 FQNEAQ (reference sequence). CDR3 DNA sequence: TGTGCCAGCAGCCCCGGGACTTTAGACACCGGGGAGCTGTTTTTT. It is translated as CASSPGTLDTGELFF.

This chain uses TRBV5-1 with TRBJ2-2, with a tentative D call TRBD1 (6 bases). Trimming shortened V by 1 base and J by 6 bases, and 16 bases separated the two germline ends. The germline gives CDR1 SGHRS, CDR2 YFSETQ. This CDR3 contains 16 residues. DNA for the CDR3: TGCGCCAGCAGCTTGAGGCCCAGGGGAGATGCCGGGGAGCTGTTTTTT. It codes for CASSLRPRGDAGELFF.

V and J are TRBV5-4 and TRBJ2-7; 10 bases map to TRBD1. CDR3 size: 15 residues. The V segment lost 2 bases and the J segment 8 bases; nucleotides outside the gene matches: 10. Germline V gene sequence: CDR1 SGHNT, CDR2 YYREEE (reference sequence). The CDR3 here is CASSLAGTGEKKQYF. CDR3 nucleotide sequence: TGTGCCAGCAGCTTAGCCGGGACAGGGGAAAAGAAGCAGTACTTC.

This chain connects TRBV4-3 to TRBJ2-2; D ambiguous. V lost 1 base and J lost 7, with 4 bases in between. Germline lookup yields CDR1 LGHNA and CDR2 YSLEER. The CDR3 is 12 amino acids. CDR3 bases: TGCGCCAGCAGCCAAGTGGACGGGGAGCTGTTTTTT. Residues: CASSQVDGELFF.

A word on this clone: Other DNA sequences within the sample encode an identical CDR3. The V gene is TRBV7-9, the J gene TRBJ2-7; D may be TRBD2 (5 bases). Looked up from germline, CDR1 is SEHNR and CDR2 is FQNEAQ (reference sequence). This CDR3 has 10 residues. Trimming removed 8 bases at V and 6 bases at J, with 8 bases between. CDR3 residues: CASGGGEQYF. Here the CDR3 DNA reads TGTGCCAGCGGCGGAGGCGAGCAGTACTTC.

This rearrangement joins TRBV25-1 to TRBJ2-1, with 7 bases that match TRBD1. V lost 6 bases, J lost 1 base, and 6 bases stayed unmatched. Per germline, CDR1 MGHDK and CDR2 SYGVNS. CDR3 length: 15 residues. CDR3 sequence (DNA): TGTGCCAGCAGGAAGGGGACAGAGTCCTACAATGAGCAGTTCTTC. Amino acid sequence: CASRKGTESYNEQFF.

Concerning this clone itself: Other DNA variants within this sample encode the same CDR3. V usage is TRBV1 and J usage is TRBJ1-3. TRBV1 is described as a pseudogene. This CDR3 has 19 residues. The chain's CDR3 is CTSSQDQLAVTTSGNTIYF. CDR3 coding DNA: TGCACCAGCAGCCAAGATCAATTAGCCGTGACAACCTCCGGAAACACCATATATTTT.

Concerning this clone: Other DNA sequences within the sample encode an identical CDR3. This chain joins TRBV18 and TRBJ1-6, with 7 bases identical to TRBD1. This CDR3 is built from 14 residues. Germline CDR1 reads KGHSH; CDR2 reads LQKENI. Unmatched junction bases numbered 1, after V lost 1 base and J lost 7 bases. The DNA of the CDR3 is TGTGCCAGCTCACCACAGACAGGGAATTCACCCCTCCACTTT. Its protein is CASSPQTGNSPLHF.

The chain links TRBV5-8 to TRBJ2-1, with D unresolved. Germline CDR1 reads SGHTS; CDR2 reads YDEGEE. The V end lost 2 bases, the J end lost 6 bases, and 3 bases lay between the germline ends. The CDR3 is made up of 11 amino acids. This chain's CDR3 is CASSLGNEQFF. The CDR3 DNA reads TGTGCCAGCAGCTTAGGCAATGAGCAGTTCTTC.

The gene calls are TRBV7-4 and TRBJ1-5; D remains unclear. V lost 5 bases, J lost 5 bases, and 16 bases lay in between. CDR3 length equals 15 residues. The germline V gene encodes CDR1 SGHVT and CDR2 SQSDAQ. DNA for the CDR3: TGTGCCAGCAGCCCCCAACCCCACGGGCATCAGCCCCAGCATTTT. Encoded protein: CASSPQPHGHQPQHF. Looking up the rest from reference TRBV7-4 and TRBJ1-5 gives the full variable domain: GAGVSQSPRYKVAKRGRDVALRCDSISGHVTLYWYRQTLGQGSEVLTYSQSDAQRDKSGRPSGRFSAERPERSVSTLKIQRTEQGDSAVYLCASSPQPHGHQPQHFGDGTRLSIL.

The J gene is TRBJ2-7, the V gene TRBV9; 7 bases line up with TRBD2. The CDR3 totals 14 residues. Germline loops: CDR1 SGDLS, CDR2 YYNGEE. V lost 2 bases and J lost 6; bases outside the gene matches: 8. For the CDR3, the DNA is TGTGCCAGCAGCGTGGAAGCGGGGTTCGGCGAGCAGTACTTC. It yields the protein CASSVEAGFGEQYF.

The CDR3 bases are TGTGCCAGCAGTGAACCCGGACTAGCGGGGGGGCCGGGGACAGATACGCAGTATTTT. Its translation: CASSEPGLAGGPGTDTQYF. The genes are TRBV2 and TRBJ2-3; TRBD2 aligns across 15 bases. V gave up 2 bases and J gave up 3 bases; unmatched junction bases: 9. Germline V gene data show CDR1 as SNHLY and CDR2 as FYNNEI. This CDR3 contains 19 residues.